These T cell receptor beta chains were read from a single sample in a study of vaccination and CD4 T cells after COVID-19. TCRdb processed the PCR reads anew with MiXCR; each CDR3 protein has one entry. The sample gives 20,000 to 25,000 distinct CDR3 sequences, around 46% of which show up once; approximately 13% is in the top ten. These receptors' targets are unknown. This specimen was CD4+ T cells from blood, cultured in vitro, taken about 7 months after SARS-CoV-2 vaccination. These receptor sequences come from a human donor who had recovered from COVID-19. CDR3s include the opening cysteine and the closing phenylalanine or tryptophan. D genes are given only for firm matches. Expanded clones are given a class, and other clones once, few, many or no size at all.

-	TRBV7-9	TRBJ2-3	-	CASSLGSTTGDTQYF	TGTGCCAGCAGCTTAGGTTCTACCACGGGGGATACGCAGTATTTT
-	TRBV20-1	TRBJ1-3	-	CSARDHYGNTIYF	TGCAGTGCTAGAGATCACTACGGAAACACCATATATTTT
-	TRBV2	TRBJ1-1	-	CASRKGGLDTEAFF	TGTGCCAGCAGGAAGGGGGGATTGGACACTGAAGCTTTCTTT
-	TRBV10-3	TRBJ2-7	-	CAMTASLATSYEQYF	TGTGCCATGACCGCCTCATTAGCGACCTCCTACGAGCAGTACTTC
TRBD1	TRBV27	TRBJ2-1	few	CASSFTGTGAYNEQFF	TGTGCCAGCAGTTTCACCGGGACAGGGGCCTACAATGAGCAGTTCTTC
TRBD2	TRBV24-1	TRBJ2-2	-	CATRTSGRGQSGELFF	TGTGCCACCAGGACTAGCGGGAGGGGTCAGTCCGGGGAGCTGTTTTTT
-	TRBV6-1	TRBJ2-1	large	CASSTGTRRYEQFF	TGTGCCAGCAGTACTGGGACTCGGAGGTATGAGCAGTTCTTC
-	TRBV6-1	TRBJ2-1	-	CASSDRDSQGVQFF	TGTGCCAGCAGTGACCGGGACTCCCAAGGGGTGCAGTTCTTC
-	TRBV6-1	TRBJ1-6	-	CASRPGLNNSPLHF	TGTGCCAGTAGACCGGGACTGAATAATTCACCCCTCCACTTT
-	TRBV7-9	TRBJ2-5	few	CASSPGTAGGYQETQYF	TGTGCCAGCAGCCCAGGGACAGCAGGGGGGTACCAAGAGACCCAGTACTTC
-	TRBV6-5	TRBJ1-2	few	CASSYDPPGVGYTF	TGTGCCAGCAGTTACGACCCCCCCGGGGTTGGCTACACCTTC
TRBD1	TRBV6-2/TRBV6-3	TRBJ2-5	once	CASRTTGVETQYF	TGTGCCAGCAGAACGACAGGGGTAGAGACCCAGTACTTC
-	TRBV19	TRBJ1-1	-	CASSIKSNTEAFF	TGTGCCAGTAGTATTAAGTCGAACACTGAAGCTTTCTTT
-	TRBV7-2	TRBJ2-7	-	CASSPRVSREQYF	TGTGCCAGCAGCCCCCGCGTCTCAAGGGAGCAGTACTTC
-	TRBV6-5	TRBJ1-2	-	CASSYSAGDYGYTF	TGTGCCAGCAGTTACTCGGCAGGGGACTATGGCTACACCTTC
TRBD1	TRBV6-1	TRBJ1-1	-	CASSARQGQGTEAFF	TGTGCCAGCAGTGCCCGACAGGGGCAGGGGACTGAAGCTTTCTTT
-	TRBV11-3	TRBJ1-2	-	CASSPGLRRDGYTF	TGTGCCAGCAGCCCGGGACTGAGGAGGGATGGCTACACCTTC
-	TRBV7-8	TRBJ1-6	medium-sized	CASSTRDVSPGALHF	TGTGCCAGCAGCACGAGAGATGTCAGCCCCGGGGCCCTCCACTTT
-	TRBV2	TRBJ1-1	-	CASSNDQFTEAFF	TGTGCCAGCAGTAATGACCAGTTCACTGAAGCTTTCTTT
-	TRBV7-3	TRBJ1-2	-	CASSLTDGYGYTF	TGTGCCAGCAGCTTAACTGACGGGTATGGCTACACCTTC
-	TRBV7-2	TRBJ2-5	few	CASSLEEQETQYF	TGTGCCAGCAGCTTAGAAGAACAAGAGACCCAGTACTTC
TRBD2	TRBV7-3	TRBJ2-1	-	CASSPLGGAYNEQFF	TGTGCCAGCAGCCCCCTCGGGGGGGCCTACAATGAGCAGTTCTTC
TRBD1	TRBV2	TRBJ1-2	-	CASSDWYRGHSGYTF	TGTGCCAGCAGTGATTGGTACAGGGGGCATTCCGGCTACACCTTC
TRBD2	TRBV7-2	TRBJ2-3	-	CASSRTSGRSDTQYF	TGTGCCAGCAGCCGCACTAGCGGGAGATCGGATACGCAGTATTTT
TRBD2	TRBV7-6	TRBJ2-7	-	CANSLGTGGYYEQYF	TGTGCCAACAGCTTAGGAACGGGAGGGTACTACGAGCAGTACTTC
TRBD1	TRBV20-1	TRBJ1-6	many	CSAARTGGIGSPLHF	TGCAGTGCCGCGAGGACAGGGGGAATCGGTTCACCCCTCCACTTT
TRBD2	TRBV7-3	TRBJ2-1	-	CASSLTSGGPNEQFF	TGTGCCAGCAGCTTAACTAGCGGGGGGCCCAATGAGCAGTTCTTC
-	TRBV7-8	TRBJ2-2	-	CASSSEPGGELFF	TGTGCCAGCAGCTCGGAGCCGGGGGGGGAGCTGTTTTTT
TRBD2	TRBV12-3/TRBV12-4	TRBJ2-3	-	CASSLWLAGADTQYF	TGTGCCAGCAGTTTATGGTTAGCGGGCGCAGATACGCAGTATTTT
-	TRBV5-4	TRBJ1-2	-	CASSLRGGGYTF	TGTGCCAGCAGCTTGAGGGGGGGCGGCTACACCTTC
-	TRBV2	TRBJ1-2	once	CASSSQGGGYTF	TGTGCCAGCAGTTCCCAGGGAGGTGGCTACACCTTC
TRBD1	TRBV6-2/TRBV6-3	TRBJ1-2	-	CASRRTGNYGYTF	TGTGCCAGCAGAAGGACAGGGAACTATGGCTACACCTTC
-	TRBV28	TRBJ1-5	few	CASSLEAGQPQHF	TGTGCCAGCAGTTTGGAAGCAGGTCAGCCCCAGCATTTT
-	TRBV7-7	TRBJ2-5	-	CASSLESGETQYF	TGTGCTAGCAGCTTAGAATCTGGGGAGACCCAGTACTTC
-	TRBV21-1	TRBJ2-6	-	CASSKEKVQSGANVLTF	TGTGCCAGCAGCAAAGAGAAGGTCCAGTCTGGGGCCAACGTCCTGACTTTC
-	TRBV24-1	TRBJ2-1	-	CATSRRGYNEQFF	TGTGCCACCAGCCGCCGGGGCTACAATGAGCAGTTCTTC
-	TRBV6-1	TRBJ1-1	-	CASSDPTGNTEAFF	TGTGCCAGCAGTGACCCGACAGGGAACACTGAAGCTTTCTTT
-	TRBV7-2	TRBJ1-1	-	CASSTLDGYTEAFF	TGTGCCAGCAGCACCCTGGACGGGTACACTGAAGCTTTCTTT
-	TRBV6-1	TRBJ1-2	-	CASSGGWLGYTF	TGTGCCAGCAGCGGGGGGTGGTTAGGCTACACCTTC
-	TRBV7-9	TRBJ1-5	-	CASSSDDLPNQPQHF	TGTGCCAGCAGCTCGGACGACCTCCCCAATCAGCCCCAGCATTTT
-	TRBV11-2	TRBJ2-1	-	CASSFRYSYNEQFF	TGTGCCAGCAGCTTCAGATACTCCTACAATGAGCAGTTCTTC
TRBD1	TRBV6-1	TRBJ1-6	-	CASSRDSRWSPLHF	TGTGCCAGCAGTAGGGACAGCCGATGGTCACCCCTCCACTTT
-	TRBV7-8	TRBJ2-1	-	CASSLVGGYNEQFF	TGTGCCAGCAGCTTAGTCGGCGGTTACAATGAGCAGTTCTTC
TRBD2	TRBV11-3	TRBJ2-7	-	CASSPAGGSYEQYF	TGTGCCAGCAGCCCGGCGGGAGGGTCTTACGAGCAGTACTTC
-	TRBV24-1	TRBJ1-5	-	CATSDVNQPQHF	TGTGCCACCAGTGACGTCAATCAGCCCCAGCATTTT
TRBD2	TRBV20-1	TRBJ2-1	-	CSAASGTSSSNEQFF	TGCAGTGCTGCATCCGGGACTAGTTCATCCAATGAGCAGTTCTTC
TRBD2	TRBV5-4	TRBJ2-1	-	CASSSSGLAGYNEQFF	TGTGCCAGCAGCTCCTCGGGACTAGCTGGCTACAATGAGCAGTTCTTC
-	TRBV20-1	TRBJ2-7	few	CSARRVYEQYF	TGCAGTGCTAGACGGGTCTACGAGCAGTACTTC
-	TRBV20-1	TRBJ2-5	-	CSARLPGTQETQYF	TGCAGTGCTAGATTGCCAGGTACCCAAGAGACCCAGTACTTC
-	TRBV20-1	TRBJ1-1	few	CSGMLNTEAFF	TGCAGTGGTATGTTGAACACTGAAGCTTTCTTT
-	TRBV11-3	TRBJ2-1	-	CASSLRGREQFF	TGTGCCAGCAGCTTAAGGGGCCGCGAGCAGTTCTTC
-	TRBV7-9	TRBJ2-3	-	CASRSADTQYF	TGTGCCAGCAGATCGGCAGATACGCAGTATTTT
-	TRBV20-1	TRBJ2-7	-	CSARDSGGYEQYF	TGCAGTGCTAGAGATTCCGGGGGCTACGAGCAGTACTTC
-	TRBV15	TRBJ1-2	few	CATSREVLGLDGYTF	TGTGCCACCAGCAGAGAAGTTTTGGGCCTAGATGGCTACACCTTC